The 26 T cell receptor beta chains presented below share a single source sample, sequenced in a study of vaccination and CD4 T cells after COVID-19. Sequenced with the Oncomine TCR Beta short-read assay was DNA taken from cultured CD4+ T cells. One entry per CDR3 protein, called by TCRdb with MiXCR from the PCR reads. The sample consists of roughly 14,000 distinct CDR3 sequences, 40% to 60% of them appearing once. Treatment described: roughly 11-day PBMC culture with coronavirus spike peptide pools or control peptides (ViraFEST assay). No antigen has been assigned to these receptors. The material sequenced was CD4+ T cells from blood, cultured in vitro, taken before SARS-CoV-2 vaccination. These receptors originate from a human donor who had recovered from COVID-19.

Points on this clonotype: One end of the junction does not line up with germline, which may come from a read error. The J gene is TRBJ1-2, the V gene TRBV19; D is possibly TRBD1 (5 bases). This CDR3 comprises 12 residues. Looked up from germline, CDR1 is LNHDA and CDR2 is SQIVND (reference sequence). Written as DNA, the CDR3 is TGTGCCTGTAGTATTTGGGGCGACGGCTACACCTTC. Protein: CACSIWGDGYTF.

The rearrangement uses TRBV15 and TRBJ1-6; possibly TRBD1 for D (6 bases). The CDR3 is 15 amino acids. The ends were cut back, 1 base at V and 15 bases at J, with 19 bases in the middle. Germline CDR1 and CDR2: LNHNV and YYDKDF (reference sequence). The CDR3 region is CATSRGSAGVPHLHF. The CDR3 DNA sequence: TGTGCCACCAGCAGAGGGTCAGCAGGGGTCCCCCACCTCCACTTT.

There are a few counts of this clonotype. The chain combines TRBV7-6 with TRBJ2-3; a weak D match, TRBD1 (7 bases). Germline V gene sequence: CDR1 SGHVS, CDR2 FNYEAQ. This CDR3 has 17 amino acids. Trimming removed 0 bases from V and 2 bases from J, with 15 bases in between. CDR3 loop: CASSLAPAGGFTDTQYF. The DNA of the CDR3 is TGTGCCAGCAGCTTAGCGCCCGCAGGGGGGTTCACAGATACGCAGTATTTT. The full variable domain, rest sourced from reference TRBV7-6 and TRBJ2-3, is GAGVSQSPRYKVTKRGQDVALRCDPISGHVSLYWYRQALGQGPEFLTYFNYEAQQDKSGLPNDRFSAERPEGSISTLTIQRTEQRDSAMYRCASSLAPAGGFTDTQYFGPGTRLTVL.

V is TRBV2 and J is TRBJ2-5, with 15 bases lining up with TRBD2. V trimming: 6 bases; J trimming: 3 bases; junction bases outside the gene matches: 2. Germline V gene sequence: CDR1 SNHLY, CDR2 FYNNEI. The CDR3 has 15 amino acids. The CDR3 DNA reads TGTGCCAGCAGCGGACTAGCGGGAGGGGAAGAGACCCAGTACTTC. Protein product: CASSGLAGGEETQYF.

This clonotype came up a few times. The V and J genes are TRBV15 and TRBJ1-1, with D possibly TRBD1 on 5 matching bases. CDR1 is LNHNV, CDR2 YYDKDF, per germline (reference sequence). Between the trimmed V and J ends, which lost 3 bases and 4 bases, there was a span of 9 bases. This CDR3 is built from 13 residues. CDR3 DNA: TGTGCCACCAGCAGGGGACTTCGCACTGAAGCTTTCTTT. Translating it yields CATSRGLRTEAFF.

The gene calls are TRBV28 and TRBJ2-7, with D perhaps matching TRBD1 or TRBD2 (5 bases each). The ends were cut back, 3 bases at V and 2 bases at J, with 8 bases in the middle. The V gene's germline CDR1 is MDHEN and CDR2 SYDVKM. The CDR3 sequence is 13 residues long. The CDR3 protein is CASSLSGPYEQYF. The CDR3, as DNA: TGTGCCAGCAGTTTGTCGGGACCCTACGAGCAGTACTTC.

In DNA, the CDR3 is TGTGCCAGCAGTGAAAATGGTTATTTCACAGATACGCAGTATTTT. This sequence encodes CASSENGYFTDTQYF. The V and J genes are TRBV6-1 and TRBJ2-3; D uncertain. V was clipped by 2 bases and J by 2 bases, with 11 bases between them. The CDR3 length is 15 residues. The germline V gene has CDR1 MNHNS and CDR2 SASEGT.

The chain carries TRBV6-2 or TRBV6-3 and TRBJ1-5; unclear D gene. The germline gives CDR1 MNHEY, CDR2 SVGEGT. The CDR3 extends over 15 amino acids. Trimming left V 5 bases short and J 9 bases short, with 20 bases between. The CDR3 spells CASSDNRPDVWPQHF. The CDR3 region has the DNA TGTGCCAGCAGTGACAATAGACCGGACGTGTGGCCCCAGCATTTT.

The chain links TRBV28 to TRBJ2-7; 12 positions agree with TRBD1. V gave up 3 bases and J gave up 6 bases; unmatched junction bases: 6. The CDR3 consists of 15 residues. Germline V gene data show CDR1 as MDHEN and CDR2 as SYDVKM. The CDR3 loop reads CASSFGGTGGGEQYF. The CDR3 DNA sequence: TGTGCCAGCAGTTTTGGAGGGACAGGGGGCGGCGAGCAGTACTTC.

This chain uses TRBV29-1 with TRBJ1-2; tentative D call: TRBD1 (5 bases). Germline CDR1 is SQVTM and CDR2 is ANQGSEA. The length of the CDR3 is 12 residues. Deletions cut 7 bases from V and 0 bases from J, with 9 bases between. The CDR3 protein is CSGKTANYGYTF. DNA for the CDR3: TGCAGCGGCAAGACAGCTAACTATGGCTACACCTTC.

The V gene is TRBV27, the J gene TRBJ2-7; 9 bases map to TRBD1. CDR1 is MNHEY, CDR2 SMNVEV, per germline (reference sequence). The CDR3 is made up of 15 amino acids. J gave up 2 bases and V 7 bases, and 9 bases lay outside the gene matches. CDR3 nucleotide sequence: TGTGCCAGCACCTCGAGCCGGGACAGGGCCTACGAGCAGTACTTC. Protein product: CASTSSRDRAYEQYF.

There are a few counts of this clonotype. The chain links TRBV7-9 to TRBJ1-2; D might be TRBD1 (6 bases). The CDR3 runs to 12 residues. Between the trimmed V and J ends, which lost 4 bases and 7 bases, there was a span of 10 bases. From germline, CDR1 is SEHNR and CDR2 FQNEAQ (reference sequence). DNA for the CDR3: TGTGCCAGCAGCTCGGACAGTGGTGGCTACACCTTC. This gives the protein CASSSDSGGYTF.

The chain couples TRBV20-1 to TRBJ2-3, with TRBD2 matching 7 bases. The CDR3 has 14 residues. Germline CDR1 and CDR2: DFQATT and SNEGSKA (reference sequence). V lost 5 bases and J lost 3; bases outside the gene matches: 8. The CDR3 loop reads CSADLAVGTDTQYF. In DNA form, the CDR3 reads TGCAGTGCTGACCTAGCGGTGGGGACAGATACGCAGTATTTT.

The chain combines TRBV18 with TRBJ1-2; maybe TRBD1 (6 bases). The CDR3 runs to 15 residues. The germline CDR1 and CDR2 sequences are KGHSH and LQKENI. V was clipped by 3 bases and J by 4 bases, with 15 bases between them. The CDR3, as DNA: TGTGCCAGCTCACCTGCAGGGGCTAGCAGCTATGGCTACACCTTC. This encodes CASSPAGASSYGYTF.

The gene calls are TRBV30 and TRBJ1-2; D is ambiguous. Trimming removed 1 base from V and 8 bases from J, with 8 bases in between. Per the germline V gene, CDR1 is GTSNPN and CDR2 is SVGIG (reference sequence). The CDR3 extends over 11 amino acids. The CDR3 DNA sequence: TGTGCCTGGAGTGCCCGTTGGGGCTACACCTTC. Its translation is CAWSARWGYTF. Full variable domain (missing parts from reference TRBV30 and TRBJ1-2): SQTIHQWPATLVQPVGSPLSLECTVEGTSNPNLYWYRQAAGRGLQLLFYSVGIGQISSEVPQNLSASRPQDRQFILSSKKLLLSDSGFYLCAWSARWGYTFGSGTRLTVV.

The rearrangement links TRBV7-3 to TRBJ2-2, with D maybe TRBD1 (6 bases). Germline loops: CDR1 SGHTA, CDR2 FQGTGA. The CDR3 sequence is 15 residues long. Between the trimmed V and J ends, which lost 5 bases and 4 bases, there was a span of 14 bases. CDR3 sequence: CASSPHGQPTGELFF. CDR3 nucleotides: TGTGCCAGCAGCCCCCATGGACAGCCCACCGGGGAGCTGTTTTTT.

This chain joins TRBV28 and TRBJ2-6, with a possible D match to TRBD1 (7 bases). Germline V gives CDR1 MDHEN, CDR2 SYDVKM. CDR3 size: 19 residues. Trimming stripped 5 bases from V and 0 bases from J, with 20 bases between. The CDR3 is CASSHYRGLTDSGANVLTF. CDR3 coding DNA: TGTGCCAGCAGTCACTACAGGGGACTGACTGACTCTGGGGCCAACGTCCTGACTTTC.

The chain is built from TRBV27 and TRBJ1-1; D remains ambiguous. The CDR3 is 13 amino acids. V was pared by 8 bases and J by 5 bases, with 15 bases between. Germline V gene data show CDR1 as MNHEY and CDR2 as SMNVEV (reference sequence). The CDR3 DNA follows: TGTGCCAGCCAATCGGGCGGGATTACTGAAGCTTTCTTT. It translates to CASQSGGITEAFF.

J is TRBJ2-7 and V is TRBV7-9; 10 bases agree with TRBD2. V gave up 7 bases and J gave up 3 bases; unmatched junction bases: 6. The CDR3 extends over 14 amino acids. The germline V gene encodes CDR1 SEHNR and CDR2 FQNEAQ (reference sequence). The CDR3 reads CASISSGSNYEQYF. CDR3 in DNA: TGTGCCAGCATCTCTAGCGGGAGTAACTACGAGCAGTACTTC. The whole variable domain, filled in from reference TRBV7-9 and TRBJ2-7, reads DTGVSQNPRHKITKRGQNVTFRCDPISEHNRLYWYRQTLGQGPEFLTYFQNEAQLEKSRLLSDRFSAERPKGSFSTLEIQRTEQGDSAMYLCASISSGSNYEQYFGPGTRLTVT.

The chain couples TRBV20-1 to TRBJ2-7; weak D call: TRBD1 (5 bases). V was trimmed by 6 bases and J by 6 bases, leaving 12 bases between them. Germline V CDR1 and CDR2: DFQATT, SNEGSKA (reference sequence). The CDR3 has 11 amino acids. CDR3 protein: CSASQATEQYF. Written as DNA, the CDR3 is TGCAGTGCCTCACAGGCCACCGAGCAGTACTTC.

The chain uses TRBV6-5 and TRBJ2-7; D might be TRBD2 (5 bases). The germline V gene has CDR1 MNHEY and CDR2 SVGAGI. V was clipped by 0 bases and J by 5 bases, with 14 bases between them. The length of the CDR3 is 15 residues. This CDR3 is CASSYSYGKINEQYF. In DNA, the CDR3 is TGTGCCAGCAGTTACTCGTACGGGAAGATAAACGAGCAGTACTTC.

V and J are TRBV6-2 or TRBV6-3 and TRBJ2-3; 9 nucleotides match TRBD2. V was pared by 7 bases and J by 2 bases, with 7 bases of the junction left unmatched. CDR1 is MNHEY and CDR2 is SVGEGT in the germline V gene. The CDR3 has 15 amino acids. CDR3 residues: CASNQLAGNTDTQYF. DNA of the CDR3: TGTGCCAGCAATCAACTAGCGGGTAACACAGATACGCAGTATTTT.

V and J are TRBV6-5 and TRBJ1-5; D remains ambiguous. V was trimmed by 0 bases and J by 7 bases, leaving 10 bases between them. The CDR3 sequence is 14 residues long. Per the germline V gene, CDR1 is MNHEY and CDR2 is SVGAGI. The CDR3 reads CASSYSASGQPQHF. In DNA, the CDR3 is TGTGCCAGCAGTTACTCCGCCAGTGGGCAGCCCCAGCATTTT.

This clonotype has just a few counts. The rearrangement joins TRBV2 to TRBJ2-3; a possible D gene is TRBD2 (5 bases). V was pared by 0 bases and J by 1 base, with 5 bases between. This CDR3 region has 14 residues. In germline, CDR1 is SNHLY, CDR2 FYNNEI. CDR3 sequence: CASSEAGGTDTQYF. The DNA of the CDR3 is TGTGCCAGCAGTGAAGCGGGAGGCACAGATACGCAGTATTTT.

This clonotype was counted between two and nine times. The V and J genes are TRBV2 and TRBJ1-2; D is unclear. The length of the CDR3 is 11 residues. Trimming took 7 bases from V and 1 from J, leaving 4 bases between them. Germline CDR1 and CDR2: SNHLY and FYNNEI. CDR3 protein: CASTRNYGYTF. CDR3 in DNA: TGTGCCAGCACTCGTAACTATGGCTACACCTTC.

This chain uses TRBV28 with TRBJ1-5; tentatively, D is TRBD1 (5 bases). V was cut by 6 bases and J by 9 bases, with 21 bases left in between. The CDR3 is made up of 15 amino acids. Germline CDR1 is MDHEN and CDR2 is SYDVKM. The CDR3 bases are TGTGCCAGCAGCAACCCCAGGGTCCCCGGTTCGCCCCAGCATTTT. This gives the protein CASSNPRVPGSPQHF.